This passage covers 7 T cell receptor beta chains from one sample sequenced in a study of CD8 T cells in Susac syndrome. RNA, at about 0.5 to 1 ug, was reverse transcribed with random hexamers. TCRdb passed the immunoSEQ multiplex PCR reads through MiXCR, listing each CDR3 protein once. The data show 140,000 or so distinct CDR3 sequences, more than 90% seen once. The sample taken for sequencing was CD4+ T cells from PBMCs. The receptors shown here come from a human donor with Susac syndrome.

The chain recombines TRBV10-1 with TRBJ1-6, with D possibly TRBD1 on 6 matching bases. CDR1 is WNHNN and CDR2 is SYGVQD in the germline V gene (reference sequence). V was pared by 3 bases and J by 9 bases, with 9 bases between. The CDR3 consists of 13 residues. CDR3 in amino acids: CASSDTGFSPLHF. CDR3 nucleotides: TGCGCCAGCAGTGATACAGGGTTTTCACCCCTCCACTTT.

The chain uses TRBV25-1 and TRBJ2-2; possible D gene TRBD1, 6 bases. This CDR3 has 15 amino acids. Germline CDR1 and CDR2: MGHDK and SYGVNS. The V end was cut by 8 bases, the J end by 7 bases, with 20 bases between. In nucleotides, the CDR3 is TGTGCCAGCGCCCCTTCGAACAGGGTGGTCGGGGAGCTGTTTTTT. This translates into CASAPSNRVVGELFF. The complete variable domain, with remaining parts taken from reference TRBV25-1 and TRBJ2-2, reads EADIYQTPRYLVIGTGKKITLECSQTMGHDKMYWYQQDPGMELHLIHYSYGVNSTEKGDLSSESTVSRIRTEHFPLTLESARPSHTSQYLCASAPSNRVVGELFFGEGSRLTVL.

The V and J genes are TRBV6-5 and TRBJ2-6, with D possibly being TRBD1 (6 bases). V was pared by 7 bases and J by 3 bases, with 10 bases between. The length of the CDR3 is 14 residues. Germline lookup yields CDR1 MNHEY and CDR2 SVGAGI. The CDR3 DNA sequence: TGTGCCAGCAAAACAGGGTATGGGGCCAACGTCCTGACTTTC. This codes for CASKTGYGANVLTF.

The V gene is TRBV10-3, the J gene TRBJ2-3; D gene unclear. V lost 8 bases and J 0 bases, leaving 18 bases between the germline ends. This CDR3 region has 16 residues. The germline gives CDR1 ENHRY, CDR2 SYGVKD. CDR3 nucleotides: TGTGCCATCGGGCTCCGGGCTAGTACTAGCACAGATACGCAGTATTTT. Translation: CAIGLRASTSTDTQYF.

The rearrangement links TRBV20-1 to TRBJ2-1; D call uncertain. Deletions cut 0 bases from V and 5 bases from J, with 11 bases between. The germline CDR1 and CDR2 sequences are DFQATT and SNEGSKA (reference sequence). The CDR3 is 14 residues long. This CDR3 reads CSARDYTTHNEQFF. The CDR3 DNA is TGCAGTGCTAGAGATTATACTACCCACAATGAGCAGTTCTTC.

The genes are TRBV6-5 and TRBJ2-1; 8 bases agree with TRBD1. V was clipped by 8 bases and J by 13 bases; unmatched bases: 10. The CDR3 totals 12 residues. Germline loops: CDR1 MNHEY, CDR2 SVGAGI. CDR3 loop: CASATRGQIQFF. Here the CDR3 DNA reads TGTGCCAGCGCGACCAGGGGGCAGATCCAGTTCTTC.

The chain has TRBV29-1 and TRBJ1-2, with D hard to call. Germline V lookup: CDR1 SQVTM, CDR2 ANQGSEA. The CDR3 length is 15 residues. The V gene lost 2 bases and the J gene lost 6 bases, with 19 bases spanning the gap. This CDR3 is CSVEYLRRASDGYTF. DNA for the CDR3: TGCAGCGTTGAATATCTCCGGAGAGCCTCGGATGGCTACACCTTC.